The 27 T cell receptor beta chains below were found in one sample sequenced in a study of T cell changes during pregnancy in multiple sclerosis. Libraries were prepared by immunoSEQ multiplex PCR; TCRdb keeps only in-frame clonotypes and omits some of them. Here the sample spans more than 35,000 clones, 88% being singletons. Specimen: CD8+ T cells from peripheral blood mononuclear cells, collected after pregnancy. These receptors originate from a female donor in good health, enrolled as a control in a pregnancy study.

The chain recombines TRBV5-1 with TRBJ1-2; tentatively, D is TRBD1 (5 bases). The germline V gene has CDR1 SGHRS and CDR2 YFSETQ. Trimming shortened V by 7 bases and J by 2 bases, and 15 bases separated the two germline ends. The CDR3 totals 14 residues. CDR3 nucleotides: TGCGCCAGCGGGCGGGACGGGTCGAACTATGGCTACACCTTC. Translated, it gives CASGRDGSNYGYTF.

V is TRBV28 and J is TRBJ2-7, with D hard to call. The CDR3 totals 15 residues. Germline V gives CDR1 MDHEN, CDR2 SYDVKM. V lost 10 bases and J 2 bases, leaving 21 bases between the germline ends. The DNA of the CDR3 is TGTGCCACCCAGTTTACCCCGGGTTTCGCCTACGAGCAGTACTTC. Translation gives CATQFTPGFAYEQYF.

The V call is TRBV28, the J call TRBJ2-3; D is perhaps TRBD2 (5 bases). Trimming removed 6 bases from V and 3 bases from J, with 10 bases in between. Germline V gene lookup returns CDR1 MDHEN and CDR2 SYDVKM. The CDR3 contains 13 residues. In DNA, the CDR3 is TGTGCCAGCAGACTCAGCGGAACAGATACGCAGTATTTT. Its translation: CASRLSGTDTQYF.

V gene TRBV6-5 combines with J gene TRBJ2-7; perhaps TRBD2 as D (5 bases). The CDR3 spans 14 residues. Germline V lookup: CDR1 MNHEY, CDR2 SVGAGI. V lost 5 bases, J lost 7 bases, and 18 bases lay in between. CDR3: CASSAGGPPGEQYF. The CDR3 region has the DNA TGTGCCAGCAGTGCGGGCGGACCCCCGGGGGAGCAGTACTTC.

This clone appeared a single time. The rearrangement joins TRBV6-6 to TRBJ2-5; maybe TRBD2 (5 bases). CDR3 size: 14 residues. Germline values: CDR1 MNHNY, CDR2 SVGAGI (reference sequence). Trimming cost V 2 bases and J 4 bases, with 11 bases left between them. CDR3 nucleotides: TGTGCCAGCAGTTACCCTCCGAGCGGAGAGACCCAGTACTTC. Residues: CASSYPPSGETQYF.

The CDR3 DNA sequence: TGTGCCAGCAGTGCAGGGACAGGGGCTGGCTACACCTTC. Amino acids: CASSAGTGAGYTF. The gene calls are TRBV6-5 and TRBJ1-2; 10 bases align to TRBD1. This CDR3 is built from 13 residues. CDR1 MNHEY and CDR2 SVGAGI come from the germline V gene. V lost 5 bases, J lost 7 bases, and 4 bases stayed unmatched.

The rearrangement links TRBV19 to TRBJ1-3; D not resolved. Trimming shortened V by 6 bases and J by 0 bases, and 9 bases separated the two germline ends. This CDR3 has 14 amino acids. Germline CDR1 is LNHDA and CDR2 is SQIVND (reference sequence). The CDR3 here is CASRNSYSGNTIYF. As DNA, the CDR3 is TGTGCCAGTAGGAACAGCTACTCTGGAAACACCATATATTTT.

The chain is built from TRBV7-9 and TRBJ2-1, with 7 bases that match TRBD1. The V gene end was trimmed by 5 bases and the J gene end by 0 bases; junction bases not matched to a gene: 7. The CDR3 is 16 amino acids. Germline CDR1 and CDR2: SEHNR and FQNEAQ (reference sequence). CDR3 region: CASSPLTGSSYNEQFF. The CDR3 region has the DNA TGTGCCAGCAGCCCTCTGACAGGGAGCTCCTACAATGAGCAGTTCTTC.

This rearrangement joins TRBV7-9 to TRBJ2-7, with 8 bases lining up with TRBD2. CDR3 length equals 15 residues. CDR1 is SEHNR, CDR2 FQNEAQ, per germline (reference sequence). V trimming: 5 bases; J trimming: 4 bases; junction bases outside the gene matches: 10. The CDR3 region has the DNA TGTGCCAGCAGCAATCGGACTAGCCTGATTTACGAGCAGTACTTC. It yields the protein CASSNRTSLIYEQYF. Supplemented by reference TRBV7-9 and TRBJ2-7, the full variable domain reads DTGVSQNPRHKITKRGQNVTFRCDPISEHNRLYWYRQTLGQGPEFLTYFQNEAQLEKSRLLSDRFSAERPKGSFSTLEIQRTEQGDSAMYLCASSNRTSLIYEQYFGPGTRLTVT.

V and J are TRBV9 and TRBJ2-7; 10 bases map to TRBD1. J was trimmed by 4 bases and V by 4 bases; bases with no gene match: 8. Germline V gives CDR1 SGDLS, CDR2 YYNGEE. The CDR3 loop spans 15 amino acids. The CDR3 sequence is CASSPGTGAAYEQYF. The CDR3 coding sequence is TGTGCCAGCAGCCCAGGGACAGGGGCAGCATACGAGCAGTACTTC.

The rearrangement links TRBV7-9 to TRBJ1-2, with a possible D match to TRBD1 (5 bases). V lost 5 bases and J lost 3, with 16 bases in between. The CDR3 runs to 15 residues. The germline CDR1 and CDR2 sequences are SEHNR and FQNEAQ (reference sequence). The CDR3 DNA reads TGTGCCAGCAGCCTACCCGCGGGGGGATACTATGGCTACACCTTC. Translated, it gives CASSLPAGGYYGYTF.

This clone rates as medium-sized (0.01 to 0.1%). The sample holds other DNA sequences that translate to the same CDR3. The CDR3 spells CASSLSGSSTDTQYF. CDR3 coding DNA: TGTGCCAGCAGCTTATCGGGGTCCAGCACAGATACGCAGTATTTT. V usage is TRBV7-9 and J usage is TRBJ2-3; D is perhaps TRBD2 (5 bases). The V end lost 2 bases, the J end lost 0 bases, and 9 bases lay between the germline ends. This CDR3 spans 15 amino acids. CDR1 is SEHNR and CDR2 is FQNEAQ in the germline V gene (reference sequence).

The genes are TRBV6-5 and TRBJ1-1; 7 bases agree with TRBD1. The J segment lost 7 bases and the V segment lost 6 bases, leaving 8 bases of the junction unmatched. The CDR3 has 13 residues. Germline-derived CDR1 and CDR2 are MNHEY and SVGAGI. The CDR3 is CASRTTGFVEAFF. DNA of the CDR3: TGTGCCAGCAGAACGACAGGGTTTGTTGAAGCTTTCTTT.

The chain combines TRBV27 with TRBJ2-5; 9 nucleotides match TRBD1. Germline loops: CDR1 MNHEY, CDR2 SMNVEV (reference sequence). V gave up 4 bases and J gave up 4 bases; unmatched junction bases: 4. The CDR3 has 14 amino acids. The CDR3 region is CASSWGQGAETQYF. CDR3 bases: TGTGCCAGCAGTTGGGGACAGGGAGCAGAGACCCAGTACTTC.

The chain carries TRBV28 and TRBJ2-7, with a tentative D call TRBD2 (6 bases). The germline V and J ends were trimmed by 3 bases and 5 bases, with 8 bases remaining between them. Germline CDR1 reads MDHEN; CDR2 reads SYDVKM. The CDR3 consists of 12 residues. The CDR3 nucleotides read TGTGCCAGCAGTTTTGGGGGGAACGAGCAGTACTTC. This gives the protein CASSFGGNEQYF.

The chain couples TRBV27 to TRBJ1-2, with TRBD1 matching over 11 bases. V was pared by 6 bases and J by 8 bases, with 14 bases of the junction left unmatched. Per germline, CDR1 MNHEY and CDR2 SMNVEV (reference sequence). This CDR3 spans 16 amino acids. CDR3 protein: CASSLGTGGTVCGYTF. The CDR3 DNA reads as TGTGCCAGCAGCCTCGGGACAGGGGGTACAGTATGCGGCTACACCTTC.

J is TRBJ2-5 and V is TRBV28; D perhaps matches TRBD1 (5 bases). CDR1 MDHEN and CDR2 SYDVKM come from the germline V gene. Between the trimmed V and J ends, which lost 7 bases and 3 bases, there was a span of 12 bases. CDR3 size: 13 residues. The CDR3 loop is CASTSVGEETQYF. The CDR3 DNA is TGTGCCAGCACCTCGGTAGGGGAAGAGACCCAGTACTTC.

This clone was observed a handful of times. The V and J genes are TRBV7-6 and TRBJ2-3, with 9 positions matching TRBD2. CDR3 length: 15 residues. Germline V CDR1 and CDR2: SGHVS, FNYEAQ. V gave up 7 bases and J gave up 1 base; unmatched junction bases: 6. In nucleotides, the CDR3 is TGTGCCAGCACCGGACTAGCGATGGGCACAGATACGCAGTATTTT. This gives the protein CASTGLAMGTDTQYF.

V gene TRBV5-1 combines with J gene TRBJ1-1; 8 bases fit TRBD1. The CDR3 has 12 amino acids. In germline, CDR1 is SGHRS, CDR2 YFSETQ. After removal of 4 bases from V and 8 bases from J, the junction contained 4 bases not matched to a gene. DNA of the CDR3: TGCGCCAGCAGCCTGACAGGGGCAGAAGCTTTCTTT. Its translation is CASSLTGAEAFF.

The chain links TRBV5-1 to TRBJ1-5; D not certain. Trimming removed 0 bases from V and 5 bases from J, with 15 bases in between. The CDR3 has 16 residues. Germline assignment: CDR1 SGHRS and CDR2 YFSETQ. CDR3 in DNA: TGCGCCAGCAGCTTGGAGGTTGAGGTCGCCCATCAGCCCCAGCATTTT. Amino acids: CASSLEVEVAHQPQHF.

The chain couples TRBV7-9 to TRBJ1-2; 7 bases align to TRBD1. The length of the CDR3 is 17 residues. From germline, CDR1 is SEHNR and CDR2 FQNEAQ (reference sequence). Trimming took 4 bases from V and 2 from J; bases not matched to a gene: 13. CDR3 DNA: TGTGCCAGCAGCTCCCTCGCGACAGGGCTAAAAAACTATGGCTACACCTTC. It codes for CASSSLATGLKNYGYTF.

This chain joins TRBV7-9 and TRBJ2-5; no reliable D call. Germline V gives CDR1 SEHNR, CDR2 FQNEAQ (reference sequence). Between the trimmed V and J ends, which lost 5 bases and 7 bases, there was a span of 14 bases. This CDR3 contains 13 residues. The CDR3 region has the DNA TGTGCCAGCAGCGTAATAACATCACGGACCCAGTACTTC. The encoded protein is CASSVITSRTQYF.

V usage is TRBV10-3 and J usage is TRBJ1-4, with D hard to call. CDR1 ENHRY and CDR2 SYGVKD come from the germline V gene. The V and J ends lost 6 bases and 0 bases respectively, with 11 bases between them. This CDR3 region has 15 residues. In nucleotides, the CDR3 is TGTGCCATCAGAGAGGACGGAGCAACTAATGAAAAACTGTTTTTT. This encodes CAIREDGATNEKLFF.

This clone was seen once. The chain couples TRBV7-9 to TRBJ2-5, with 8 bases fitting TRBD1. Looked up from germline, CDR1 is SEHNR and CDR2 is FQNEAQ (reference sequence). The CDR3 is 17 residues long. V gave up 4 bases and J gave up 3 bases; unmatched junction bases: 13. The CDR3 region is CASSSPQGAGVKETQYF. CDR3 sequence (DNA): TGTGCCAGCAGCTCCCCCCAGGGGGCAGGGGTCAAAGAGACCCAGTACTTC.

The rearrangement uses TRBV9 and TRBJ2-6; D remains ambiguous. Trimming removed 3 bases from V and 1 base from J, with 8 bases in between. The CDR3 is 15 amino acids. Germline assignment: CDR1 SGDLS and CDR2 YYNGEE. The CDR3, as DNA: TGTGCCAGCAGCGGCCGACAATCTGGGGCCAACGTCCTGACTTTC. Protein: CASSGRQSGANVLTF. Looking up the rest from reference TRBV9 and TRBJ2-6 gives the full variable domain: DSGVTQTPKHLITATGQRVTLRCSPRSGDLSVYWYQQSLDQGLQFLIQYYNGEERAKGNILERFSAQQFPDLHSELNLSSLELGDSALYFCASSGRQSGANVLTFGAGSRLTVL.

CDR3 DNA: TGTGCCAGCACTCGGACAGGGGGTTCCAAAGATACGCAGTATTTT. This translates into CASTRTGGSKDTQYF. The J gene is TRBJ2-3, the V gene TRBV9; 10 bases are shared with TRBD1. The CDR3 consists of 15 residues. In germline, CDR1 is SGDLS, CDR2 YYNGEE. V shed 6 bases and J 5 bases; nucleotides not matched to a gene: 9.

This clone was observed a handful of times. The J gene is TRBJ1-1, the V gene TRBV5-5; no clear D gene. Germline loops: CDR1 SGHKS, CDR2 YYEKEE (reference sequence). The CDR3 sequence is 15 residues long. V lost 2 bases, J lost 5 bases, and 16 bases lay in between. The CDR3 region has the DNA TGTGCCAGCAGCTTTTCCCTTCATGGGGAGACTGAAGCTTTCTTT. This codes for CASSFSLHGETEAFF. Complete variable domain (other parts from reference TRBV5-5 and TRBJ1-1): DAGVTQSPTHLIKTRGQQVTLRCSPISGHKSVSWYQQVLGQGPQFIFQYYEKEERGRGNFPDRFSARQFPNYSSELNVNALLLGDSALYLCASSFSLHGETEAFFGQGTRLTVV.